A selection of T cell receptor beta chains follows, all from one sample in a study of beta chain features in type 1 diabetes. The repertoire was sequenced with immunoSEQ multiplex PCR; TCRdb's copy has only in-frame clones and lacks some. Seen here are approximately 170,000 clones, 9% to 10% observed once, and the top ten hold approximately 2.2%. The sequencing input was central memory CD4+ T cells from blood. Source of these receptors: a woman under 30 in good health. Both conserved end residues are part of each CDR3. The order of the fields is D gene, J gene, V gene, clone size, CDR3 protein, CDR3 DNA. The D gene is left open where the match is weak. Size values are once, few and many counts, or a class for expanded clones, and some rows have none.

TRBD1	TRBJ1-3	TRBV18	many	CASSPVRGQSGNTIYF	TGTGCCAGCTCACCGGTCAGGGGGCAAAGTGGAAACACCATATATTTT
.	TRBJ2-5	TRBV18	.	CASEAGGETQYF	TGTGCCAGCGAGGCAGGAGGAGAGACCCAGTACTTC
TRBD1	TRBJ2-7	TRBV18	.	CASSTGNSYEQYF	TGTGCCAGCTCGACAGGGAATTCCTACGAGCAGTACTTC
TRBD2	TRBJ2-5	TRBV11-2	.	CASSSTQSGGAETQYF	TGTGCCAGCAGCTCTACCCAGAGCGGGGGGGCGGAGACCCAGTACTTC
TRBD1	TRBJ1-2	TRBV30	few	CAYSGQGEAKSYTF	TGTGCCTACTCCGGACAGGGAGAGGCTAAAAGCTACACCTTC
TRBD2	TRBJ2-1	TRBV4-2	few	CASSWGLAGSSYNEQFF	TGTGCCAGCAGTTGGGGACTAGCGGGGAGCTCCTACAATGAGCAGTTCTTC
TRBD2	TRBJ2-3	TRBV4-2	.	CASSRSTSGGDTQYF	TGTGCCAGCAGCCGGTCGACTAGCGGGGGGGATACGCAGTATTTT
.	TRBJ2-3	TRBV6-5	few	CASSSLTDTQYF	TGTGCCAGCAGTAGCCTCACAGATACGCAGTATTTT
TRBD1	TRBJ2-3	TRBV18	.	CASSPMSGGQDTQYF	TGTGCCAGCTCACCGATGTCAGGGGGCCAGGATACGCAGTATTTT
.	TRBJ2-4	TRBV7-9	few	CASSLEDGDIQYF	TGTGCCAGCAGCTTAGAGGACGGGGACATTCAGTACTTC
.	TRBJ2-5	TRBV7-2	.	CASSPTGSSETQYF	TGTGCCAGCAGCCCCACAGGGAGCAGTGAGACCCAGTACTTC
.	TRBJ1-1	TRBV7-2	.	CASSPRVRAEAFF	TGTGCCAGCAGCCCCAGGGTAAGGGCTGAAGCTTTCTTT
TRBD1	TRBJ1-2	TRBV6-5	few	CASSYSGQGATSGYTF	TGTGCCAGCAGTTACTCTGGACAGGGGGCCACGAGTGGCTACACCTTC
TRBD2	TRBJ2-5	TRBV5-6	.	CASSSRGGAGETQYF	TGTGCCAGCAGCTCACGCGGGGGGGCCGGGGAGACCCAGTACTTC
.	TRBJ2-7	TRBV30	.	CAWSAGGRGYF	TGTGCCTGGAGCGCCGGGGGGCGGGGGTACTTC
.	TRBJ1-6	TRBV5-1	.	CASSLDGQGNSPLHF	TGCGCCAGCAGCTTGGACGGGCAGGGGAATTCACCCCTCCACTTT
TRBD1	TRBJ1-2	TRBV4-2	.	CASSRDRGYGYTF	TGTGCCAGCAGCCGGGACAGGGGGTATGGCTACACCTTC
TRBD1	TRBJ1-1	TRBV5-1	.	CASSLSGQLGTEAFF	TGCGCCAGCAGCCTTTCGGGACAGTTGGGGACTGAAGCTTTCTTT
.	TRBJ2-7	TRBV2	few	CASSEARAREQYF	TGTGCCAGCAGTGAAGCGCGAGCGAGGGAGCAGTACTTC
.	TRBJ1-5	TRBV18	.	CASSEAGNQPQHF	TGTGCCAGCTCGGAGGCGGGCAATCAGCCCCAGCATTTT
TRBD1	TRBJ1-4	TRBV5-1	few	CASSPDGTGDEKLFF	TGCGCCAGCAGCCCCGATGGGACAGGGGATGAAAAACTGTTTTTT
.	TRBJ1-2	TRBV2	.	CASNADSNYGYTF	TGTGCCAGCAATGCGGACAGTAACTATGGCTACACCTTC
.	TRBJ2-7	TRBV30	.	CARSTGTSSYEQYF	TGTGCCCGCTCAACCGGGACTTCCTCCTACGAGCAGTACTTC
.	TRBJ2-5	TRBV7-8	.	CASSRDIETQYF	TGTGCCAGCAGCCGGGACATTGAGACCCAGTACTTC
.	TRBJ2-5	TRBV29-1	.	CSVPNIDRGETQYF	TGCAGCGTTCCTAATATCGACCGGGGGGAGACCCAGTACTTC
.	TRBJ2-3	TRBV10-3	.	CAISGPGQMSTDTQYF	TGTGCCATCAGTGGACCGGGACAAATGAGCACAGATACGCAGTATTTT
TRBD2	TRBJ2-3	TRBV6-4	.	CASKAGGIATDTQYF	TGTGCCAGCAAAGCGGGGGGGATTGCCACAGATACGCAGTATTTT
.	TRBJ2-5	TRBV5-1	.	CASSYGQNRETQYF	TGCGCCAGCAGCTACGGACAGAACCGAGAGACCCAGTACTTC
TRBD2	TRBJ2-7	TRBV6-1	few	CASRETSGDTYEQYF	TGTGCCAGCAGGGAGACTAGCGGGGACACCTACGAGCAGTACTTC
.	TRBJ2-2	TRBV7-3	.	CASSPNSYGGELFF	TGTGCCAGCAGTCCTAATTCGTACGGCGGGGAGCTGTTTTTT
TRBD2	TRBJ2-7	TRBV5-5	.	CASSRTRTSGGASYEQYF	TGTGCCAGCAGCCGTACTAGGACTAGCGGGGGGGCCTCCTACGAGCAGTACTTC
TRBD1	TRBJ1-3	TRBV25-1	few	CASSATGVGNTIYF	TGTGCCAGCAGTGCTACAGGGGTCGGAAACACCATATATTTT
.	TRBJ1-2	TRBV30	.	CAWMRRRGHGYTF	TGTGCCTGGATGAGGAGGCGGGGCCATGGCTACACCTTC
TRBD2	TRBJ2-7	TRBV7-2	few	CASKTSGAQGYEQYF	TGTGCCAGCAAGACTAGCGGGGCGCAAGGCTACGAGCAGTACTTC
.	TRBJ1-5	TRBV19	few	CASAPGGNQPQHF	TGTGCCAGTGCCCCGGGGGGGAATCAGCCCCAGCATTTT
TRBD2	TRBJ2-5	TRBV7-2	few	CAGGGFQETQYF	TGTGCCGGGGGGGGGTTCCAAGAGACCCAGTACTTC
TRBD2	TRBJ2-5	TRBV5-6	few	CASSLEVTSGGLQETQYF	TGTGCCAGCAGCTTGGAGGTGACTAGCGGGGGGCTCCAAGAGACCCAGTACTTC
TRBD1	TRBJ1-1	TRBV19	.	CASSIFAGQGRDTEAFF	TGTGCCAGTAGTATCTTCGCCGGACAGGGGAGGGACACTGAAGCTTTCTTT
.	TRBJ2-7	TRBV9	.	CASSVGPVDYEQYF	TGTGCCAGCAGCGTAGGTCCGGTAGACTACGAGCAGTACTTC
TRBD1	TRBJ2-4	TRBV11-3	few	CASSLRQGNIQYF	TGTGCCAGCAGCTTACGACAGGGGAACATTCAGTACTTC
TRBD1	TRBJ2-5	TRBV7-9	.	CASSDRVGQETQYF	TGTGCCAGCAGCGACAGGGTGGGCCAAGAGACCCAGTACTTC
TRBD1	TRBJ1-1	TRBV7-2	.	CASSTGQGSTEAFF	TGTGCCAGCAGCACGGGACAGGGGAGTACTGAAGCTTTCTTT
.	TRBJ1-6	TRBV6-5	many	CASSYTESSPLHF	TGTGCCAGCAGTTACACAGAGAGTTCACCCCTCCACTTT
TRBD2	TRBJ2-1	TRBV30	few	CAFVVAGEYNEQFF	TGTGCCTTTGTGGTGGCGGGGGAATACAATGAGCAGTTCTTC
TRBD1	TRBJ1-6	TRBV7-2	.	CASSSSGTVSSPLHF	TGTGCCAGCAGCTCGTCCGGGACAGTGAGTTCACCCCTCCACTTT
.	TRBJ1-1	TRBV6-5	.	CASRRGRAEAFF	TGTGCCAGCAGACGGGGTCGCGCTGAAGCTTTCTTT
.	TRBJ2-3	TRBV4-2	few	CASSQGRGTSTDTQYF	TGTGCCAGCAGCCAGGGGCGGGGAACTAGCACAGATACGCAGTATTTT
.	TRBJ1-2	TRBV4-3	.	CASSQAFSGNYGYTF	TGCGCCAGCAGCCAAGCTTTTTCGGGAAACTATGGCTACACCTTC
TRBD1	TRBJ2-1	TRBV5-1	few	CASSEDRDFYNEQFF	TGCGCCAGCTCCGAAGACAGGGATTTCTACAATGAGCAGTTCTTC
TRBD1	TRBJ1-1	TRBV28	.	CASSLMVAGGPEAFF	TGTGCCAGCAGTTTAATGGTGGCAGGGGGCCCCGAAGCTTTCTTT
TRBD2	TRBJ2-2	TRBV5-1	.	CASSFRDYNTGELFF	TGCGCCAGCAGCTTCAGGGACTATAACACCGGGGAGCTGTTTTTT